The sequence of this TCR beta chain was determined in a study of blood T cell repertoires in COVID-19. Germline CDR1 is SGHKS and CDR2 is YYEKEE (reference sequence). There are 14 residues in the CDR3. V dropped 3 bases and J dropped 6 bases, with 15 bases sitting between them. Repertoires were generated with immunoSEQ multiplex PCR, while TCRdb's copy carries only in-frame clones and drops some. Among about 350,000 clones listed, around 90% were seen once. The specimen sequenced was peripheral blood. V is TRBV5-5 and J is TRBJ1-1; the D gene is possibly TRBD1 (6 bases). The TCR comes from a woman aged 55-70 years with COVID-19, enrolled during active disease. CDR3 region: CASSWGHLGAEAFF. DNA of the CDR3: TGTGCCAGCAGCTGGGGACACTTAGGCGCTGAAGCTTTCTTT.